This TCR beta chain was identified in a study of tissue T cells after allogeneic stem cell transplantation. Study-level points and caveats: In patients and mice, blood and spleen missed much of tissue repertoire. Anatomically similar tissues had similar TCR repertoires within each patient. Motif-based clustering found tissue-specific repertoire signatures shared across patients, though few clones were shared. Some tissue clones might be persisting host cells; their alloreactivity or antigen specificity was not determined.

The CDR3 totals 16 residues. Germline V gives CDR1 SGHTA, CDR2 FQGNSA. The V end lost 2 bases, the J end lost 4 bases, and 17 bases lay between the germline ends. About this clone itself: What it binds is unknown.

The data were produced by immunoSEQ multiplex PCR, yet TCRdb's version contains in-frame clones alone and is incomplete. The sample includes 12,000 or so clones, 70% of them seen just once. The J gene is TRBJ2-5, the V gene TRBV7-2; D perhaps matches TRBD1 (7 bases). The sequenced sample was tissue from the right colon, obtained at autopsy. This TCR came from a woman aged 18 to 55 with breast cancer. This chain's CDR3 is CASSLWGQGGRETQYF. The CDR3 bases are TGTGCCAGCAGCTTATGGGGGCAGGGGGGAAGAGAGACCCAGTACTTC.